This TCR beta chain was identified in a study of cytomegalovirus exposure and HLA in healthy donors. With 60 Vbeta and 13 Jbeta primers, the PCR was carried out. Sequencing was performed with immunoSEQ multiplex PCR; in TCRdb, only in-frame clones are kept and a portion is missing. Seen here are some 100,000 clones, about 77% observed once, and the top ten hold over 4%. The germline gives CDR1 MDHEN, CDR2 SYDVKM. V was pared by 6 bases and J by 1 base, with 11 bases of the junction left unmatched. The CDR3 is 16 amino acids. Comments on this clone: Antigen unknown.

At collection, donors were nominally healthy, but unrecorded immune exposures were probable. Notes on the study in general: Upon later analysis, HLA-associated TCR beta chains proved more clonally expanded than other, equally common chains. CMV serostatus stood as the only immune exposure information on hand. TRBV6-2, TRBV6-3 and other indistinguishable V segments were excluded.

Sequenced: PBMCs. The receptor's source is a woman between 18 and 29 years old in good health and CMV-seropositive. The gene calls are TRBV28 and TRBJ2-7, with 8 nucleotides matching TRBD1. CDR3 sequence: CASSLDGTGFSYEQYF. The DNA of the CDR3 is TGTGCCAGCAGCTTAGACGGGACAGGATTTTCCTACGAGCAGTACTTC.